This T cell receptor beta chain appears in the sequencing data of a study of T cell responses to AZD1222 COVID-19 vaccine. Sequencing was performed with immunoSEQ multiplex PCR; in TCRdb, only in-frame clones are kept and a portion is missing. The table lists around 120,000 clones, 85% to 95% of them singletons. Second doses at about 4 or about 12 weeks were pooled. This CDR3 spans 17 amino acids. V gave up 6 bases and J gave up 0 bases; unmatched junction bases: 9. The germline gives CDR1 SGDLS, CDR2 YYNGEE. This specimen was peripheral blood, taken 28 days after the second AZD1222 dose. The V call is TRBV9, the J call TRBJ2-3, with 11 bases identical to TRBD2. The TCR sequence derives from an adult who received the AZD1222 COVID-19 vaccine. The DNA for the CDR3 is TGTGCCAGCACAAAGACTAGCGGGATGGCTAGCACAGATACGCAGTATTTT. As protein: CASTKTSGMASTDTQYF.